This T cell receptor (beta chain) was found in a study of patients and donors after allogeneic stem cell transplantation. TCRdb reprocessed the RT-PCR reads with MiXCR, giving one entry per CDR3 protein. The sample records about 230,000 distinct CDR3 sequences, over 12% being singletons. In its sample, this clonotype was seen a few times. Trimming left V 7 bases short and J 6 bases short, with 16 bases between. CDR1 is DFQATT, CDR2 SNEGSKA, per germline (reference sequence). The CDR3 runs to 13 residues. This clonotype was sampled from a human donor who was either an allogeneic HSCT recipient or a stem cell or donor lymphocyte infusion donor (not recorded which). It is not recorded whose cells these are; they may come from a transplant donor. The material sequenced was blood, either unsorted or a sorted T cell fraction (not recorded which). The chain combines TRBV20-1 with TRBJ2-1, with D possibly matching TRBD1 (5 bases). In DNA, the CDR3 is TGCAGTGAGGGTGGGGCCCTGATCAATGAGCAGTTCTTC. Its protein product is CSEGGALINEQFF.